This T cell receptor beta chain was observed in a study of cytomegalovirus exposure and HLA in healthy donors (dated by TCRdb to 2015 to 2018). Regarding the study in general: According to an earlier analysis of a few hundred of the donors, some 180 million T cells yielded roughly 110 million unique TCR beta sequences and 250 to 350 Gb of sequence data. About 320 gigabases of sequencing data and approximately 93 million unique TCR sequences were included in an early release covering roughly 600 HLA-typed donors. Of the roughly 400 genotyped donors, around 81% fell in the genetic ancestry cluster associated with self-reported Caucasian donors. The study was designed to test whether signatures of past pathogen exposure could be identified by cataloging public T cell receptors. The study used immunosequencing to profile the T cell repertoires of approximately 640 subjects and linked those repertoires to cytomegalovirus serostatus. Along with the approximately 620-subject first cohort, a separate validation cohort of over a hundred different subjects was used. High-throughput TCR immunosequencing, statistical association of individual TCRs with disease status, and machine learning were combined to predict cytomegalovirus infection status. To study patterns of TCR occurrence, a later analysis re-analyzed previously published TCR beta repertoires from 666 donors and added high-resolution HLA genotyping. The later analysis used no new phenotypic data to find candidate immune exposures, relying instead on TCR beta sequences and their occurrence across donors. An earlier analysis of around 580 of the donors used high-throughput TCR beta sequencing to judge whether each TCR beta V gene segment behaved as functional or pseudogenic. Alongside the repertoire data, information on donor age, sex, ethnicity and CMV serostatus was compiled. In a later genetic analysis, genome-wide SNP genotypes for about three fifths of the roughly 670 donors were used, and that subset was treated as a discovery cohort. All discovery cohort repertoires had been generated using a single sequencing platform. Class I and class II HLA loci were covered by the typing at four-digit resolution. Typing coverage differed by locus: A, B, C, DRB1 and DQB1 were typed in about 629-640 donors, DQA1 in approximately 520, DPA1 in some 600, and DPB1 in 472. Five DR-DQ haplotypes were treated as single units for association and clustering because of strong linkage in the cohort. On average, 235,054 unique TCR beta nucleotide sequences were sequenced per donor among 398 genotyped donors of the cohort, with around 19% of those sequences being non-productive. What the authors observed across the whole study: A later analysis found that HLA-associated TCR beta chains were more clonally expanded and had lower generation probabilities than equally common non-associated chains. A later analysis found that most CMV-associated TCR beta chains appeared HLA-restricted, with HLA associations seemingly driven largely by CMV exposure. The authors suggested that the approach could potentially be generalized to other disease states and immunological phenotypes. In both the original and validation cohorts, the classifier was reported to diagnose cytomegalovirus status with high specificity and sensitivity. This cohort had only TCR beta chains sequenced, and the lack of alpha or paired-chain data limited which features could be detected. Compared with the 666-donor mean, donors in an Asian-associated ancestry cluster had fewer N-insertions in productive TCRs, according to a later genetic analysis. Across donors, most TCR sequences were observed very rarely, whereas some public TCRs were present in many individuals. Presence/absence analyses assumed roughly uniform sequencing depth across donors, an assumption that may not hold. In an earlier analysis of roughly 500 of the donors, most TCR beta V segments appeared in productive rearrangements about 87% or about 30% of the time, broadly matching IMGT annotations. Because HLA typing was missing for some donors at each locus, association tests included only the typed subset. Three of the identified cytomegalovirus-associated TCR beta chains were confirmed in vitro to be specific for cytomegalovirus antigens. Linkage disequilibrium might explain the correlated functional status among segregating V segments, but an unknown experimental factor could not be excluded. Because counts were too low, around 18 rarely observed V segments, including chromosome 9 orphons, were left out of the earlier analysis of about 500 of the donors. A further reported finding was that TCR beta sequences accurately predicted the HLA-A and HLA-B alleles for most subjects in the first cohort. Some IMGT-functional V segments, including TRBV6-2 and TRBV6-3, could not be distinguished by the 87-base-pair reads and were therefore excluded. The study gave a list of more than 150 TCR beta chains associated with cytomegalovirus. In a later analysis, several top co-occurrence clusters were reported to appear linked to parvovirus B19, influenza, CMV and Epstein-Barr virus. In a later analysis, around 15,000 TCR beta sequences were associated with specific HLA alleles at a false discovery rate of 0.05. A later analysis found that TCR association rates varied across HLA loci, with DRB1 alleles showing the most associated TCRs and HLA-C alleles the fewest. An association between a missense DCLRE1C variant and V-gene and J-gene trimming of TCR beta chains was found in a later genetic analysis and replicated in an independent cohort. For the cohort, immune exposure information was limited to CMV serostatus. A cluster of highly shared sequence variants was judged likely to represent a technical artifact of the sequencing pipeline. When HLA alleles, especially DR and DQ, strongly co-occurred, TCR associations were difficult to assign to individual alleles.

The cohort consisted of hundreds of healthy bone marrow donors. At the time of sampling, all cohort members were nominally healthy, though unrecorded immune exposures were likely present. The donor was CMV seronegative and belonged to the group of over 300 seronegative cohort members. Each donor provided a peripheral blood sample, and peripheral blood mononuclear cells were used for TCR beta sequencing. Genomic DNA was extracted from the blood cell samples with the Qiagen DNeasy Blood Extraction Kit. The library was produced with the immunoSEQ multiplex PCR assay. For the multiplex PCR, a mixture combining 60 forward primers for TCR Vbeta segments and 13 reverse primers for TCR Jbeta segments was used. A multiplex PCR assay on genomic DNA amplified the CDR3 region of rearranged TCR beta genes. On the Illumina HiSeq System, the amplified TCR beta libraries were sequenced as 87-base-pair reads. Per the source publication's procedure: In a later analysis, about 80 million unique TCR beta chains were counted across the 650 to 750 repertoires, and roughly 10 million of these chains were shared by at least two donors. Raw reads were error-corrected and collapsed into unique sequences with a nearest-neighbor algorithm that merged closely related sequences to remove PCR and sequencing errors. To assign V, D and J gene segments, CDR3 sequences were aligned to IMGT reference sequences. For a sequence to be retained, a match of at least six nucleotides to both a V gene segment and a J gene segment was required. Rearrangements were classified as productive when the CDR3 lacked stop codons and remained in frame with V and J, and all other rearrangements were classified as non-productive. CDR3 was defined by IMGT convention, running from the second conserved V-encoded cysteine to the conserved J-encoded phenylalanine. Sequences without an unambiguous match to a single V gene segment were excluded from the earlier analysis of almost 600 of the donors. In an earlier analysis of roughly 600 of the donors, a V segment was called functional when productive rearrangements were above 56.7%, and segregating when the standard deviation between donors exceeded 5%. A statistical classification framework was developed to diagnose cytomegalovirus status using the catalog of TCR beta chain sequences. A later analysis assigned V and J genes by comparing TCR nucleotide sequences with IMGT/GENE-DB human TR gene sequences. In a later analysis, CDR3 sequences and most-parsimonious VDJ recombination scenarios were assigned using the TCRdist pipeline. A later analysis defined each TCR beta chain by its CDR3 amino acid sequence plus V-gene family, and excluded reads lacking a unique V-gene family. As a way to deal with suspected cross-contamination and a sequencing artifact, a later analysis dropped roughly 600 nucleotide sequences that were highly shared and had low generation probability. For each public chain, a later analysis derived a clonal expansion index from normalized ranks of inferred template counts within each repertoire. In a later analysis, generation probabilities were computed using a VDJ recombination model fitted to out-of-frame rearrangements, and the results were checked against IGoR. A later analysis scored TCR-TCR, TCR-HLA and TCR-CMV co-occurrence with hypergeometric tests, applying a repertoire-size bias correction to TCR pairs. In a later analysis, false discovery rates were estimated by permuting HLA or CMV assignments 20 times. In a later analysis, co-occurring TCRs were grouped with DBSCAN, and TCRdist sequence similarity was added when clustering was performed within HLA-allele-positive subsets. Repertoires with fewer than 30,000 or more than 120,000 public chains were left out of co-occurrence clustering, as were several repertoires with anomalous nucleotide sharing. As stored in TCRdb, this immuneACCESS dataset retains in-frame rearrangements with V and J assigned. A fraction of the clones does not appear; measured against another copy, unresolved V genes explain less than half of the discrepancy, and the remainder lacks a known reason. Clone size and V and J calls were adopted from that table, with D and trimming inferred from the DNA. The sample table contains approximately 100,000 clones; only one count was recorded for roughly 82% of them. The ten largest account for about 1.6% of the sample.

For this clone: Its antigen specificity is not known. Base qualities are not at hand, and no much larger clone is one base apart.

Its CDR3 holds 13 amino acids, cysteine through phenylalanine. The sequence is cut down to CDR3 DNA, 39 bases in frame from base 1. Germline trimming: 5 bases from V, 7 bases from J; junction bases outside gene matches: 7. CDR1 and CDR2, per the germline V gene (reference sequence), are LNHDA and SQIVND. This clonotype originated in a man between 45 and 60 years old in good health and CMV-seronegative. The chain employs TRBV19 and TRBJ2-5, with 7 bases aligning to TRBD1. The specimen was PBMCs. In nucleotide form, the sequence is TGTGCCAGTAGTCCGGGACAGTGGGGGACCCAGTACTTC. The translation is CASSPGQWGTQYF.